Listed here are 10 T cell receptor beta chains from one sample, sequenced in a study of T cell changes during pregnancy in multiple sclerosis. Sequencing used immunoSEQ multiplex PCR; TCRdb keeps in-frame clones, though not all of them. In the table there are around 99,000 clones, over 80% of which are singletons. The sequenced sample was peripheral blood, obtained in the first trimester of pregnancy. These receptors originate from a female donor with multiple sclerosis, enrolled in a pregnancy study.

The rearrangement uses TRBV9 and TRBJ2-1; 12 positions match TRBD2. J lost 5 bases, V lost 4 bases, and 7 bases had no gene match. The germline V gene has CDR1 SGDLS and CDR2 YYNGEE. The CDR3 extends over 16 amino acids. This CDR3 is CASSPRLAGGNNEQFF. The DNA for the CDR3 is TGTGCCAGCAGCCCCCGGCTAGCGGGAGGGAACAATGAGCAGTTCTTC.

The chain links TRBV2 to TRBJ1-2; D gene ambiguous. V was trimmed by 4 bases and J by 2 bases, leaving 8 bases between them. The germline CDR1 and CDR2 sequences are SNHLY and FYNNEI. CDR3 size: 13 residues. The CDR3 loop is CASSGWANYGYTF. CDR3 DNA sequence: TGTGCCAGCAGTGGCTGGGCGAACTATGGCTACACCTTC.

This chain joins TRBV6-5 and TRBJ1-5; D call uncertain. V lost 6 bases to trimming and J lost 4 bases, with 10 bases between them. Looked up from germline, CDR1 is MNHEY and CDR2 is SVGAGI. The CDR3 consists of 13 residues. The CDR3 region is CASRKQSNQPQHF. Here the CDR3 DNA reads TGTGCCAGCAGAAAACAGTCGAATCAGCCCCAGCATTTT.

The V and J genes are TRBV27 and TRBJ2-2; 9 bases are shared with TRBD2. The CDR3 length is 14 residues. Germline V CDR1 and CDR2: MNHEY, SMNVEV (reference sequence). The V and J ends lost 7 bases and 1 base, in that order; junction bases with no gene match: 1. CDR3 nucleotide sequence: TGTGCCAGCATGACTAGCGGGAACACCGGGGAGCTGTTTTTT. This sequence encodes CASMTSGNTGELFF.

This chain links TRBV29-1 with TRBJ2-7, with D possibly TRBD1 on 5 matching bases. Germline V gene data show CDR1 as SQVTM and CDR2 as ANQGSEA. This CDR3 is built from 11 residues. Trimming left V 7 bases short and J 7 bases short, with 14 bases between. The CDR3 sequence: CSALGAREQYF. DNA of the CDR3: TGCAGCGCGCTAGGGGCTCGGGAGCAGTACTTC.

The chain is built from TRBV19 and TRBJ1-1, with 9 nucleotides matching TRBD1. The CDR3 has 17 residues. After removal of 3 bases from V and 0 bases from J, the junction contained 8 bases not matched to a gene. Germline-derived CDR1 and CDR2 are LNHDA and SQIVND (reference sequence). The CDR3 bases are TGTGCCAGTAGTATCGGCCTACAGGGGGCGATGAACACTGAAGCTTTCTTT. Amino acids: CASSIGLQGAMNTEAFF.

The V and J genes are TRBV30 and TRBJ2-2; TRBD2 matches 11 bases. Germline CDR1 and CDR2: GTSNPN and SVGIG (reference sequence). The junction had 0 bases not matched to a gene; V was cut back by 0 bases and J by 6 bases. The CDR3 sequence is 14 residues long. CDR3 sequence (DNA): TGTGCCTGGAGTGTACTAGCGGGAGCCGGGGAGCTGTTTTTT. This sequence encodes CAWSVLAGAGELFF.

The J gene is TRBJ1-6, the V gene TRBV6-5; D is perhaps TRBD1 (5 bases). The CDR3 loop spans 14 amino acids. Trimming took 6 bases from V and 8 from J, leaving 14 bases between them. The germline CDR1 and CDR2 sequences are MNHEY and SVGAGI. The CDR3 DNA is TGTGCCAGCAGAGGAGGGACGGGGGATTCACCCCTCCACTTT. Residues: CASRGGTGDSPLHF.

J is TRBJ2-1 and V is TRBV5-4; a possible D gene is TRBD2 (5 bases). V was pared by 1 base and J by 5 bases, with 7 bases between. The germline V gene has CDR1 SGHNT and CDR2 YYREEE (reference sequence). This CDR3 is built from 13 residues. In nucleotides, the CDR3 is TGTGCCAGCAGCTTGTCGACTAACAATGAGCAGTTCTTC. It specifies CASSLSTNNEQFF.

The chain uses TRBV2 and TRBJ2-2; the D is unclear. The CDR3 runs 15 residues. Trimming took 6 bases from V and 0 from J, leaving 11 bases between them. CDR1 is SNHLY, CDR2 FYNNEI, per germline. The DNA of the CDR3 is TGTGCCAGCAGGCTGGGCGCCACGAACACCGGGGAGCTGTTTTTT. Its protein is CASRLGATNTGELFF.